This T cell receptor (beta chain) emerged from a study of blood T cell repertoires in COVID-19. Germline V gives CDR1 MNHNS, CDR2 SASEGT. The CDR3 loop spans 12 amino acids. Trimming took 7 bases from V and 8 from J, leaving 14 bases between them. Profiled with immunoSEQ multiplex PCR; TCRdb holds only in-frame clones, not every one. The repertoire has hundreds of thousands of clones, 70% to 90% of them found once; the top ten carry 1.4%. The specimen was peripheral blood. The chain is built from TRBV6-1 and TRBJ1-2; TRBD1 might be the D (6 bases). This sequence originates from a woman aged 30 to 39 with active or convalescent COVID-19. As DNA, the CDR3 is TGTGCCAGCAATACAGGGAATAGCGGCTACACCTTC. Protein product: CASNTGNSGYTF.